This entry lists 24 T cell receptor beta chains sequenced from one sample in a study of blood T cell repertoires in COVID-19. Sequencing was performed with immunoSEQ multiplex PCR; in TCRdb, only in-frame clones are kept and a portion is missing. The sample contains 60,000 to 85,000 clones, about 91% of which appear only once. The sample taken for sequencing was peripheral blood. The receptors derive from a woman older than 75 with active or convalescent COVID-19.

The chain combines TRBV7-9 with TRBJ1-1; the match to TRBD1 covers 7 bases. Per germline, CDR1 SEHNR and CDR2 FQNEAQ (reference sequence). The CDR3 is 14 residues long. V lost 5 bases and J lost 1; bases outside the gene matches: 4. The CDR3 sequence: CASSLQGGNTEAFF. Here the CDR3 DNA reads TGTGCCAGCAGCCTGCAGGGGGGGAACACTGAAGCTTTCTTT.

The genes are TRBV5-1 and TRBJ2-5; 10 bases align to TRBD2. CDR1 and CDR2 from the germline V gene are SGHRS and YFSETQ. Trimming took 5 bases from V and 4 from J; bases not matched to a gene: 11. This CDR3 region has 16 residues. CDR3 loop: CASSPSGGGSGETQYF. CDR3 nucleotides: TGCGCCAGCAGTCCTAGCGGGGGCGGCTCGGGAGAGACCCAGTACTTC.

This clone showed up just once. The chain recombines TRBV4-1 with TRBJ2-5; 11 bases map to TRBD1. The V gene's germline CDR1 is MGHRA and CDR2 YSYEKL. This CDR3 has 16 residues. Germline trimming cut 0 bases from V and 8 bases from J; bases unmatched to any gene: 8. The CDR3 bases are TGCGCCAGCAGCCAAGAAGGACAGGGGGCCCGGCCAACCCAGTACTTC. This translates into CASSQEGQGARPTQYF.

This clone was observed a handful of times. The chain is built from TRBV5-1 and TRBJ1-6, with 11 bases that match TRBD1. The ends lost 4 bases at V and 10 bases at J; junction bases unmatched: 4. Looked up from germline, CDR1 is SGHRS and CDR2 is YFSETQ. This CDR3 is built from 14 residues. The CDR3 sequence is CASSPDRGHSPLHF. The CDR3 region has the DNA TGCGCCAGCAGCCCGGACAGGGGGCACTCACCCCTCCACTTT.

The chain joins TRBV20-1 to TRBJ1-2; the match to TRBD1 covers 9 bases. Germline lookup yields CDR1 DFQATT and CDR2 SNEGSKA (reference sequence). The CDR3 runs 11 residues. The CDR3 reads CRVGTGHGYTF. The DNA of the CDR3 is TGCAGAGTGGGGACAGGGCATGGCTACACCTTC.

This clone was seen a handful of times. The J gene is TRBJ1-4, the V gene TRBV6-2 or TRBV6-3; 10 bases map to TRBD1. V shed 4 bases and J 6 bases; nucleotides not matched to a gene: 8. Germline V CDR1 and CDR2: MNHEY, SVGEGT. This CDR3 contains 16 residues. This CDR3 reads CASSSATGTGDEKLFF. The CDR3 nucleotides are TGTGCCAGCAGTTCAGCAACCGGGACAGGGGATGAAAAACTGTTTTTT.

This clone appeared once. This rearrangement joins TRBV7-2 to TRBJ2-3; 11 bases fit TRBD2. The trim removed 6 bases at V and 7 bases at J, leaving 9 bases unmatched. CDR3 length equals 15 residues. The germline V gene encodes CDR1 SGHTA and CDR2 FQGNSA. The CDR3 here is CASRLAGAGGHTQYF. The DNA for the CDR3 is TGTGCCAGCAGACTAGCGGGGGCGGGAGGACATACGCAGTATTTT.

The chain employs TRBV18 and TRBJ1-1; TRBD1 matches at 8 bases. The CDR3 extends over 14 amino acids. V lost 5 bases, J lost 5 bases, and 7 bases stayed unmatched. The germline CDR1 and CDR2 sequences are KGHSH and LQKENI. The CDR3 here is CASSEDRVNTEAFF. For the CDR3, the DNA is TGTGCCAGCTCAGAGGACAGGGTAAATACTGAAGCTTTCTTT.

The chain employs TRBV2 and TRBJ1-4, with TRBD1 matching over 7 bases. This CDR3 is built from 17 residues. V lost 5 bases, J lost 0 bases, and 9 bases stayed unmatched. From germline, CDR1 is SNHLY and CDR2 FYNNEI. CDR3 DNA sequence: TGTGCCAGCAGTCGGGACAGACTAAAGGCAACTAATGAAAAACTGTTTTTT. The encoded protein is CASSRDRLKATNEKLFF.

The genes are TRBV3-1 (or the pseudogene TRBV3-2) and TRBJ1-3, with D maybe TRBD1 (5 bases). This CDR3 has 14 residues. Germline V gene data show CDR1 as LGHDT and CDR2 as YNNKEL (reference sequence). Trimming took off 5 bases at V and 2 bases at J, with 10 bases between the two ends. CDR3 coding DNA: TGTGCCAGCAGCTCTGGGGGGACTGGAAACACCATATATTTT. It translates to CASSSGGTGNTIYF.

This chain connects TRBV30 to TRBJ2-2, with D maybe TRBD1 (5 bases). V was cut by 0 bases and J by 5 bases, with 16 bases left in between. CDR1 and CDR2 (germline): GTSNPN, SVGIG (reference sequence). This CDR3 is 16 amino acids long. For the CDR3, the DNA is TGTGCCTGGAGTGTACTTAGGGGCTTCAAAACCGGGGAGCTGTTTTTT. Protein sequence: CAWSVLRGFKTGELFF.

The CDR3 spells CASSDIQGLGTDTQYF. In DNA, the CDR3 is TGTGCCAGCAGTGACATCCAGGGACTCGGCACAGATACGCAGTATTTT. This chain connects TRBV28 to TRBJ2-3, with D perhaps matching TRBD2 (6 bases). V shed 5 bases and J shed 1 base, with 16 bases lying between them. The germline V gene has CDR1 MDHEN and CDR2 SYDVKM. The CDR3 extends over 16 amino acids.

The chain is built from TRBV6-6 and TRBJ1-5, with D perhaps matching TRBD1 (5 bases). V was clipped by 6 bases and J by 5 bases, with 14 bases between them. Germline assignment: CDR1 MNHNY and CDR2 SVGAGI (reference sequence). The CDR3 sequence is 14 residues long. The CDR3 sequence is CASSRSQGYQPQHF. CDR3 DNA: TGTGCCAGCAGCCGGAGCCAGGGATATCAGCCCCAGCATTTT.

This clone appeared a single time. The chain employs TRBV2 and TRBJ1-1; 7 bases agree with TRBD1. The CDR3 totals 14 residues. CDR1 SNHLY and CDR2 FYNNEI come from the germline V gene. The V segment lost 4 bases and the J segment 4 bases; nucleotides outside the gene matches: 6. CDR3 sequence: CASSVQGELTEAFF. The CDR3 bases are TGTGCCAGCAGTGTTCAGGGGGAACTCACTGAAGCTTTCTTT. Full variable domain (rest looked up from reference TRBV2 and TRBJ1-1): EPEVTQTPSHQVTQMGQEVILRCVPISNHLYFYWYRQILGQKVEFLVSFYNNEISEKSEIFDDQFSVERPDGSNFTLKIRSTKLEDSAMYFCASSVQGELTEAFFGQGTRLTVV.

This CDR3 is CAISESNSGEKLFF. The CDR3 nucleotides are TGTGCCATCAGTGAGTCTAATTCCGGTGAAAAACTGTTTTTT. This chain uses TRBV10-3 with TRBJ1-4; D is unresolved. The CDR3 spans 14 residues. V was pared by 0 bases and J by 7 bases, with 9 bases between. Germline lookup yields CDR1 ENHRY and CDR2 SYGVKD.

The gene calls are TRBV4-1 and TRBJ1-3; the D gene is possibly TRBD1 (5 bases). Germline V lookup: CDR1 MGHRA, CDR2 YSYEKL. This CDR3 is built from 16 residues. Trimming pared 1 base from V and 0 bases from J, leaving 10 bases between. The CDR3 is CASSQAGQGSGNTIYF. In DNA, the CDR3 is TGCGCCAGCAGCCAAGCAGGGCAGGGCTCTGGAAACACCATATATTTT.

The sample holds a few counts of this clone. The rearrangement links TRBV6-6 to TRBJ2-3, with 14 nucleotides matching TRBD2. The CDR3 is made up of 17 amino acids. Germline assignment: CDR1 MNHNY and CDR2 SVGAGI (reference sequence). With V trimmed by 5 bases and J by 5 bases, 9 bases remained unmatched. The CDR3 DNA follows: TGTGCCAGCAGTCCCGGGACTAGCGGGAGTTGGGTAGATACGCAGTATTTT. Its translation: CASSPGTSGSWVDTQYF.

This clone occurred once. The chain is built from TRBV13 and TRBJ2-2; 7 bases align to TRBD2. Germline loops: CDR1 PRHDT, CDR2 FYEKMQ (reference sequence). CDR3 size: 16 residues. With V trimmed by 5 bases and J by 1 base, 7 bases remained unmatched. CDR3 amino acids: CASSALQRGNTGELFF. For the CDR3, the DNA is TGTGCCAGCAGCGCCCTGCAGCGGGGGAACACCGGGGAGCTGTTTTTT.

CDR3 sequence reads: CASCPRRTWADTQYF. DNA for the CDR3: TGCGCCAGCTGCCCCCGGAGGACCTGGGCAGATACGCAGTATTTT. The chain links TRBV5-1 to TRBJ2-3; D might be TRBD2 (5 bases). The CDR3 spans 15 residues. Germline V lookup: CDR1 SGHRS, CDR2 YFSETQ. V dropped 7 bases and J dropped 4 bases, with 19 bases sitting between them. The full variable domain, rest sourced from reference TRBV5-1 and TRBJ2-3, is KAGVTQTPRYLIKTRGQQVTLSCSPISGHRSVSWYQQTPGQGLQFLFEYFSETQRNKGNFPGRFSGRQFSNSRSEMNVSTLELGDSALYLCASCPRRTWADTQYFGPGTRLTVL.

The rearrangement uses TRBV19 and TRBJ1-3; 8 bases align to TRBD1. Germline V gives CDR1 LNHDA, CDR2 SQIVND (reference sequence). The CDR3 totals 17 residues. The V segment lost 6 bases and the J segment 4 bases; nucleotides outside the gene matches: 14. The CDR3 reads CASRSPRDRTKGNTIYF. CDR3 coding DNA: TGTGCCAGTAGATCACCCAGGGACAGGACTAAGGGAAACACCATATATTTT.

The chain recombines TRBV7-2 with TRBJ2-3; 11 bases fit TRBD2. CDR1 is SGHTA, CDR2 FQGNSA, per germline. The CDR3 extends over 14 amino acids. The V gene end was trimmed by 1 base and the J gene end by 14 bases; junction bases not matched to a gene: 8. The DNA of the CDR3 is TGTGCCAGCAGCTTAGAGGGGGGACTAGCGGCGATGTATTTT. Its translation: CASSLEGGLAAMYF.

The chain couples TRBV4-2 to TRBJ2-2, with 11 positions matching TRBD2. The CDR3 contains 16 residues. CDR1 LGHNA and CDR2 YNFKEQ come from the germline V gene. The trim removed 4 bases at V and 1 base at J, leaving 2 bases unmatched. The CDR3 nucleotides read TGTGCCAGCAGCCGTCTAGCGGGAGGGAACACCGGGGAGCTGTTTTTT. This translates into CASSRLAGGNTGELFF.

This clone was detected only a few times. The chain is built from TRBV10-3 and TRBJ1-2, with D uncertain. The CDR3 is made up of 15 amino acids. Germline CDR1 and CDR2: ENHRY and SYGVKD. V was trimmed by 0 bases and J by 1 base, leaving 9 bases between them. The CDR3 loop reads CAISESMVSNYGYTF. In DNA, the CDR3 is TGTGCCATCAGTGAGTCGATGGTTAGTAACTATGGCTACACCTTC.

This clone was detected only a few times. This sequence joins TRBV4-1 and TRBJ1-4; 8 bases are a match to TRBD1. Germline CDR1 reads MGHRA; CDR2 reads YSYEKL. This CDR3 is built from 16 residues. Trimming cost V 2 bases and J 8 bases; bases outside gene matches: 10. DNA for the CDR3: TGCGCCAGCAGCCAACCCCACAGGGGGAAATGGGAAAAACTGTTTTTT. Protein sequence: CASSQPHRGKWEKLFF.